Presented here are 8 T cell receptor beta chains from one specimen sequenced in a study of OX40 agonist ivuxolimab in advanced cancers. The library was made by the immunoSEQ multiplex PCR assay. The source is immuneACCESS, and TCRdb retained only in-frame sequences with V and J called. Part of the clones is not carried over; for the studies checked, unresolved V genes explain less than half of this, and the remainder is unexplained. Within this sample are 50,000 to 65,000 clones, with approximately 75% of them counted one time only. The top ten hold 0.6% to 0.8% of the sample. The sequenced sample was CD4+ or CD8+ T cells sorted from blood, obtained in a trial of the OX40 agonist ivuxolimab. These receptor sequences come from an adult with an advanced solid tumor such as melanoma, head and neck, liver or kidney cancer.

The chain is built from TRBV10-2 and TRBJ2-7; D is ambiguous. V lost 0 bases to trimming and J lost 2 bases, with 8 bases between them. CDR1 and CDR2 (germline): WSHSY, SAAADI. The CDR3 is made up of 14 amino acids. The CDR3 reads CASSESGRPYEQYF. The CDR3 DNA follows: TGCGCCAGCAGTGAGTCCGGCAGACCCTACGAGCAGTACTTC.

V and J are TRBV7-2 and TRBJ2-1; D might be TRBD1 or TRBD2, each matching 7 bases. Trimming stripped 6 bases from V and 6 bases from J, with 18 bases between. CDR1 is SGHTA, CDR2 FQGNSA, per germline. The CDR3 runs 15 residues. The CDR3 bases are TGTGCCAGCAGTATCAGGGGGGGGCCGGCCAATGAGCAGTTCTTC. Protein: CASSIRGGPANEQFF.

The chain recombines TRBV9 with TRBJ2-3; D is ambiguous. The CDR3 consists of 15 residues. Per the germline V gene, CDR1 is SGDLS and CDR2 is YYNGEE. Trimming took 0 bases from V and 1 from J, leaving 9 bases between them. The CDR3 DNA reads TGTGCCAGCAGCGTAGCTGGGGTACGCACAGATACGCAGTATTTT. This sequence encodes CASSVAGVRTDTQYF.

In its sample, this clone was seen a few times. V and J are TRBV6-6 and TRBJ2-7; 8 bases map to TRBD1. Trimming took 8 bases from V and 3 from J; bases not matched to a gene: 15. The CDR3 spans 16 residues. Per germline, CDR1 MNHNY and CDR2 SVGAGI (reference sequence). This CDR3 reads CASRPSIGRGHYEQYF. The CDR3 DNA follows: TGTGCCAGCCGCCCTTCCATTGGCAGGGGGCACTACGAGCAGTACTTC.

The rearrangement uses TRBV5-1 and TRBJ1-4; the match to TRBD1 covers 9 bases. V trimming: 4 bases; J trimming: 8 bases; junction bases outside the gene matches: 6. The CDR3 totals 14 residues. Germline V gene lookup returns CDR1 SGHRS and CDR2 YFSETQ. Here the CDR3 DNA reads TGCGCCAGCAGCCCAACAGGGGGCCCGGAAAAACTGTTTTTT. It yields the protein CASSPTGGPEKLFF.

The chain employs TRBV28 and TRBJ2-6, with TRBD1 matching over 7 bases. V shed 1 base and J 0 bases; nucleotides not matched to a gene: 6. Germline V gene lookup returns CDR1 MDHEN and CDR2 SYDVKM. This CDR3 spans 18 amino acids. The CDR3 bases are TGTGCCAGCAGTTTATTGGACAGGCTGATCTCTGGGGCCAACGTCCTGACTTTC. Its protein is CASSLLDRLISGANVLTF.

The chain carries TRBV7-8 and TRBJ1-5; 9 nucleotides match TRBD1. CDR3 length: 22 amino acids. Germline values: CDR1 SGHVS, CDR2 FQNEAQ. J lost 5 bases, V lost 4 bases, and 27 bases had no gene match. The CDR3 sequence is CASSSGLIRDRVSPTGHQPQHF. Here the CDR3 DNA reads TGTGCCAGCAGCTCGGGCTTGATACGGGACAGGGTATCACCTACGGGACATCAGCCCCAGCATTTT. Using reference TRBV7-8 and TRBJ1-5 for the parts outside the CDR3, the full variable domain is GAGVSQSPRYKVAKRGQDVALRCDPISGHVSLFWYQQALGQGPEFLTYFQNEAQLDKSGLPSDRFFAERPEGSVSTLKIQRTQQEDSAVYLCASSSGLIRDRVSPTGHQPQHFGDGTRLSIL.

This clone appeared a single time. The chain carries TRBV19 and TRBJ1-5; D gene uncertain. Germline V gives CDR1 LNHDA, CDR2 SQIVND (reference sequence). V was cut by 3 bases and J by 2 bases, with 8 bases left in between. The CDR3 runs 14 residues. CDR3 in amino acids: CASSITGGNQPQHF. The CDR3 DNA reads as TGTGCCAGTAGTATCACGGGAGGCAATCAGCCCCAGCATTTT. The full variable domain, with the rest looked up from reference TRBV19 and TRBJ1-5, is DGGITQSPKYLFRKEGQNVTLSCEQNLNHDAMYWYRQDPGQGLRLIYYSQIVNDFQKGDIAEGYSVSREKKESFPLTVTSAQKNPTAFYLCASSITGGNQPQHFGDGTRLSIL.